These 28 T cell receptor beta chains were sequenced from one sample in a study of T-cell memory formation after mild COVID-19. TCRdb analysed the 5' RACE reads with MiXCR anew, one entry per CDR3 protein. The sample has fewer than 250,000 distinct CDR3 sequences, approximately 30% seen once. The sequencing sample was made of PBMCs or a T cell subset sorted from them (not recorded which). The receptors derive from an adult woman who had mild COVID-19 (a few samples of this study predate the infection). Cell type and time point are not known.

The table lists this clonotype with a few counts. The CDR3 DNA reads TGTGCCAGCAGGGACGGTTTCAATCAGCCCCAGCATTTT. Translated: CASRDGFNQPQHF. The chain combines TRBV12-3 or TRBV12-4 with TRBJ1-5; D is unclear. This CDR3 spans 13 amino acids. V lost 6 bases and J 3 bases, leaving 9 bases between the germline ends.

The chain is built from TRBV25-1 and TRBJ1-1; no clear D gene. The CDR3 extends over 12 amino acids. V shed 6 bases and J shed 4 bases, with 9 bases lying between them. In germline, CDR1 is MGHDK, CDR2 SYGVNS. The CDR3 sequence is CASSGEVTEAFF. CDR3 in DNA: TGTGCCAGCAGCGGAGAGGTCACTGAAGCTTTCTTT. Using reference TRBV25-1 and TRBJ1-1 for the parts outside the CDR3, the full variable domain is EADIYQTPRYLVIGTGKKITLECSQTMGHDKMYWYQQDPGMELHLIHYSYGVNSTEKGDLSSESTVSRIRTEHFPLTLESARPSHTSQYLCASSGEVTEAFFGQGTRLTVV.

This clonotype has a handful of counts. The rearrangement uses TRBV7-8 and TRBJ2-3; weak D call: TRBD2 (5 bases). Germline assignment: CDR1 SGHVS and CDR2 FQNEAQ. V was pared by 0 bases and J by 1 base, with 11 bases between. The CDR3 runs to 16 residues. CDR3 in amino acids: CASSLALLRGTDTQYF. CDR3 bases: TGTGCCAGCAGCTTAGCGCTCCTGCGGGGCACAGATACGCAGTATTTT.

Only a few counts were recorded for this clonotype. One end of the junction fails to match germline, which may point to a read error. The chain links TRBV7-7 to TRBJ2-1; the match to TRBD2 covers 9 bases. Germline V gives CDR1 SSHAT, CDR2 FNYEAQ (reference sequence). The length of the CDR3 is 16 residues. Here the CDR3 DNA reads TGTGCTAGCAGCCCCCGTGGGGCGGGAGGGCTAAATGAGCAGTTCTTC. Encoded protein: CASSPRGAGGLNEQFF.

This chain joins TRBV24-1 and TRBJ1-2, with 9 positions matching TRBD1. This CDR3 is 15 amino acids long. V trimming: 3 bases; J trimming: 6 bases; junction bases outside the gene matches: 7. The V gene's germline CDR1 is KGHDR and CDR2 SFDVKD. The CDR3 sequence: CATSDHSTGGNGYTF. The CDR3 DNA reads as TGTGCCACCAGTGATCATTCGACAGGGGGAAATGGCTACACCTTC.

This clonotype was recorded once. The chain is built from TRBV20-1 and TRBJ1-5, with 7 nucleotides matching TRBD1. CDR1 and CDR2 (germline): DFQATT, SNEGSKA (reference sequence). The CDR3 has 13 residues. J gave up 5 bases and V 3 bases, and 4 bases lay outside the gene matches. The CDR3 loop is CSASRDSDQPQHF. Written as DNA, the CDR3 is TGCAGTGCTAGCCGGGACAGCGATCAGCCCCAGCATTTT.

This clonotype was seen more than once but under ten times. The chain couples TRBV20-1 to TRBJ2-7; D is possibly TRBD1 (6 bases). Germline V gene data show CDR1 as DFQATT and CDR2 as SNEGSKA (reference sequence). CDR3 length: 14 residues. V shed 1 base and J shed 3 bases, with 13 bases lying between them. The chain's CDR3 is CSARGGTRVYEQYF. CDR3 DNA sequence: TGCAGTGCTAGAGGGGGGACACGTGTCTACGAGCAGTACTTC.

This clonotype was seen more than once but under ten times. The chain carries TRBV15 and TRBJ2-7, with 7 bases lining up with TRBD1. The V gene's germline CDR1 is LNHNV and CDR2 YYDKDF (reference sequence). Trimming cost V 0 bases and J 0 bases; bases outside gene matches: 5. The CDR3 contains 16 residues. The CDR3 DNA sequence: TGTGCCACCAGCAGAGATCAGGGGGAGAACTCCTACGAGCAGTACTTC. This translates into CATSRDQGENSYEQYF. The whole variable domain, remainder taken from reference TRBV15 and TRBJ2-7, is DAMVIQNPRYQVTQFGKPVTLSCSQTLNHNVMYWYQQKSSQAPKLLFHYYDKDFNNEADTPDNFQSRRPNTSFCFLDIRSPGLGDTAMYLCATSRDQGENSYEQYFGPGTRLTVT.

The chain recombines TRBV19 with TRBJ1-6, with 7 bases identical to TRBD1. Per germline, CDR1 LNHDA and CDR2 SQIVND (reference sequence). The junction had 9 bases not matched to a gene; V was cut back by 9 bases and J by 10 bases. This CDR3 has 13 amino acids. The CDR3 protein is CASSDRAGSPLHF. In DNA, the CDR3 is TGTGCCAGCTCCGACAGGGCCGGCTCACCCCTCCACTTT.

This CDR3 reads CASSYSIGSTDTQYF. CDR3 sequence (DNA): TGTGCCAGCAGTTACTCGATAGGGAGCACAGATACGCAGTATTTT. J is TRBJ2-3 and V is TRBV6-6; no clear D. Germline-derived CDR1 and CDR2 are MNHNY and SVGAGI (reference sequence). CDR3 size: 15 residues. The V end lost 0 bases, the J end lost 0 bases, and 7 bases lay between the germline ends.

This clonotype was found many times. V gene TRBV4-3 combines with J gene TRBJ2-6; D perhaps matches TRBD1 (5 bases). CDR3 length: 17 residues. CDR1 LGHNA and CDR2 YSLEER come from the germline V gene. V lost 0 bases, J lost 4 bases, and 13 bases lay in between. CDR3 in amino acids: CASSQDHLRTGANVLTF. The DNA for the CDR3 is TGCGCCAGCAGCCAAGATCATTTAAGGACAGGGGCCAACGTCCTGACTTTC.

A single count supports this clonotype. The V and J genes are TRBV19 and TRBJ1-2; 7 bases are a match to TRBD1. Unmatched junction bases numbered 8, after V lost 7 bases and J lost 6 bases. The germline CDR1 and CDR2 sequences are LNHDA and SQIVND (reference sequence). The CDR3 contains 13 residues. The CDR3 DNA reads TGTGCCAGTACCGTAGACAGGGTTCATGGCTACACCTTC. Its translation is CASTVDRVHGYTF. The variable domain in full, completed from reference TRBV19 and TRBJ1-2, reads DGGITQSPKYLFRKEGQNVTLSCEQNLNHDAMYWYRQDPGQGLRLIYYSQIVNDFQKGDIAEGYSVSREKKESFPLTVTSAQKNPTAFYLCASTVDRVHGYTFGSGTRLTVV.

This clonotype was found once. This sequence joins TRBV9 and TRBJ2-1; TRBD2 matches at 11 bases. Germline-derived CDR1 and CDR2 are SGDLS and YYNGEE. V lost 1 base, J lost 0 bases, and 12 bases stayed unmatched. The CDR3 totals 20 residues. CDR3 nucleotide sequence: TGTGCCAGCAGCGTATTTGCCGGACTAGCGGGTGATAGCTCCTACAATGAGCAGTTCTTC. It is translated as CASSVFAGLAGDSSYNEQFF.

This clonotype has just a few counts. The chain joins TRBV7-8 to TRBJ2-5; TRBD2 might be the D (5 bases). Trimming removed 2 bases at V and 4 bases at J, with 20 bases between. Germline V gene data show CDR1 as SGHVS and CDR2 as FQNEAQ. This CDR3 has 17 residues. The CDR3 nucleotides read TGTGCCAGCAGCTTAACGCGGGTGCCCACGTCCCCAGAGACCCAGTACTTC. Translating gives CASSLTRVPTSPETQYF. Full variable domain (outside the CDR3, taken from reference TRBV7-8 and TRBJ2-5): GAGVSQSPRYKVAKRGQDVALRCDPISGHVSLFWYQQALGQGPEFLTYFQNEAQLDKSGLPSDRFFAERPEGSVSTLKIQRTQQEDSAVYLCASSLTRVPTSPETQYFGPGTRLLVL.

J is TRBJ1-4 and V is TRBV5-4; the D gene is possibly TRBD1 (5 bases). The CDR3 sequence is 13 residues long. Trimming left V 2 bases short and J 5 bases short, with 7 bases between. CDR1 and CDR2 (germline): SGHNT, YYREEE (reference sequence). CDR3 nucleotides: TGTGCCAGCAGCTTCCGGGGGAATGAAAAACTGTTTTTT. This gives the protein CASSFRGNEKLFF.

The J gene is TRBJ1-6, the V gene TRBV25-1; a weak D match, TRBD1 (5 bases). The CDR3 runs 14 residues. The V gene lost 1 base and the J gene lost 9 bases, with 10 bases spanning the gap. Germline V gene lookup returns CDR1 MGHDK and CDR2 SYGVNS. The CDR3, as DNA: TGTGCCAGCAGTGAATCCGGGGGGTTTTCACCCCTCCACTTT. Encoded protein: CASSESGGFSPLHF.

The chain links TRBV7-2 to TRBJ2-1; D is uncertain. Per germline, CDR1 SGHTA and CDR2 FQGNSA. The germline V and J ends were trimmed by 0 bases and 6 bases, with 6 bases remaining between them. The CDR3 runs to 13 residues. This CDR3 reads CASSLARANEQFF. The CDR3 region has the DNA TGTGCCAGCAGCTTAGCACGGGCCAATGAGCAGTTCTTC.

This clonotype was observed a handful of times. The rearrangement uses TRBV12-3 or TRBV12-4 and TRBJ2-1; 11 positions agree with TRBD1. The trim removed 5 bases at V and 7 bases at J, leaving 7 bases unmatched. The CDR3 consists of 15 residues. The CDR3 loop is CASSLGTGGGNEQFF. In DNA form, the CDR3 reads TGTGCCAGCAGTCTAGGGACAGGGGGAGGAAATGAGCAGTTCTTC.

This clonotype was observed a single time. The V call is TRBV10-3, the J call TRBJ2-6, with D perhaps matching TRBD1 (7 bases). V was shortened by 3 bases and J by 2 bases, with 17 bases between the two germline ends. The CDR3 is made up of 18 amino acids. Looked up from germline, CDR1 is ENHRY and CDR2 is SYGVKD. The CDR3 DNA reads TGTGCCATCAGTGACCAGGAGGGGGCAGGGACTGGGGCCAACGTCCTGACTTTC. It yields the protein CAISDQEGAGTGANVLTF.

The rearrangement joins TRBV4-2 to TRBJ2-7, with D perhaps matching TRBD2 (5 bases). Trimming took off 0 bases at V and 6 bases at J, with 12 bases between the two ends. CDR1 and CDR2 from the germline V gene are LGHNA and YNFKEQ. The CDR3 is made up of 14 amino acids. The CDR3 loop is CASSQDPSGFEQYF. The CDR3 nucleotides read TGTGCCAGCAGCCAAGATCCGTCGGGGTTCGAGCAGTACTTC.

This chain joins TRBV7-2 and TRBJ2-7; the D is unclear. CDR3 length: 14 residues. Trimming left V 5 bases short and J 0 bases short, with 11 bases between. The germline V gene encodes CDR1 SGHTA and CDR2 FQGNSA. CDR3 sequence reads: CASSLGWTSYEQYF. As DNA, the CDR3 is TGTGCCAGCAGCCTGGGGTGGACCTCCTACGAGCAGTACTTC.

Only one count was recorded for this clonotype. This chain uses TRBV2 with TRBJ2-5; D is unclear. The CDR3 has 11 amino acids. CDR1 and CDR2 from the germline V gene are SNHLY and FYNNEI. The germline V and J ends were trimmed by 4 bases and 5 bases, with 5 bases remaining between them. This CDR3 reads CASSGTETQYF. The CDR3 coding sequence is TGTGCCAGCAGTGGCACGGAGACCCAGTACTTC.

V usage is TRBV29-1 and J usage is TRBJ1-1; D remains ambiguous. Germline lookup yields CDR1 SQVTM and CDR2 ANQGSEA. CDR3 length: 14 amino acids. V lost 2 bases to trimming and J lost 1 base, with 11 bases between them. Here the CDR3 reads CSVETGVRNTEAFF. The CDR3 bases are TGCAGCGTTGAAACCGGGGTTCGGAACACTGAAGCTTTCTTT.

This chain joins TRBV10-3 and TRBJ2-5; possibly TRBD1 for D (5 bases). This CDR3 is built from 15 residues. Germline CDR1 and CDR2: ENHRY and SYGVKD. Trimming took 4 bases from V and 4 from J, leaving 16 bases between them. In DNA form, the CDR3 reads TGTGCCATCAGTGGAGACAGAGGCAACAGAGAGACCCAGTACTTC. Its protein is CAISGDRGNRETQYF.

The chain couples TRBV24-1 to TRBJ1-5; weak D call: TRBD1 (5 bases). V lost 5 bases, J lost 3 bases, and 10 bases lay in between. The length of the CDR3 is 14 residues. The germline V gene has CDR1 KGHDR and CDR2 SFDVKD. CDR3 sequence reads: CATSVGTLNQPQHF. Here the CDR3 DNA reads TGTGCCACCAGTGTCGGGACCCTCAATCAGCCCCAGCATTTT.

This clonotype appeared a few times. This chain uses TRBV29-1 with TRBJ2-7; D might be TRBD2 (6 bases). The germline gives CDR1 SQVTM, CDR2 ANQGSEA. V lost 7 bases, J lost 2 bases, and 12 bases lay in between. This CDR3 is 12 amino acids long. CDR3 sequence reads: CSARDSTYEQYF. The CDR3 DNA is TGCAGCGCCCGGGACTCAACCTACGAGCAGTACTTC.

This clonotype was counted between two and nine times. This rearrangement joins TRBV4-2 to TRBJ1-1; D is uncertain. This CDR3 is 14 amino acids long. V lost 1 base, J lost 0 bases, and 6 bases lay in between. Germline loops: CDR1 LGHNA, CDR2 YNFKEQ. The CDR3 spells CASSQGQMNTEAFF. Here the CDR3 DNA reads TGTGCCAGCAGCCAAGGGCAAATGAACACTGAAGCTTTCTTT.

The V and J genes are TRBV18 and TRBJ1-2; D call uncertain. Trimming took off 3 bases at V and 5 bases at J, with 16 bases between the two ends. Germline V gene lookup returns CDR1 KGHSH and CDR2 LQKENI. The CDR3 is 15 amino acids. CDR3 loop: CASSPVEDSIYGYTF. CDR3 coding DNA: TGTGCCAGCTCACCGGTAGAGGATTCCATTTATGGCTACACCTTC.